This TCR beta chain comes out of a study of technical replicates of blood from a handful of donors. Repertoires were generated with immunoSEQ multiplex PCR, while TCRdb's copy carries only in-frame clones and drops some. The sample lists tens of thousands of clones, roughly 93% occurring once. CDR3 length: 18 residues. V dropped 5 bases and J dropped 1 base, with 20 bases sitting between them. Germline V gives CDR1 SGHNT, CDR2 YENEEA. The sequence derives from a human donor in good health. The chain uses TRBV11-3 and TRBJ2-2; weak D call: TRBD1 (6 bases). Sequencing was carried out using T cells isolated from PBMCs. CDR3 sequence reads: CASSRQGRLELNTGELFF. The CDR3 DNA follows: TGTGCCAGCAGCCGCCAGGGGCGTCTCGAATTGAACACCGGGGAGCTGTTTTTT.